A selection of T cell receptor beta chains follows, all from one sample in a study of shared clonotypes between healthy human individuals. Clones were read by immunoSEQ multiplex PCR, and TCRdb kept only the in-frame ones, dropping some. The sample consists of a few hundred thousand clones, around 80% of them appearing once. Sequenced input: PBMCs. Receptors originate from a woman aged 40 to 55 in good health. Some clones in this sample may be carry-over from other donors' samples. CDR3s include the opening cysteine and the closing phenylalanine or tryptophan. Fields, in order: V gene, D gene, J gene, clone size, CDR3 DNA, CDR3 protein. D genes are given only for firm matches. Clone size, where shown, is once, few, many, or a class for clones that have expanded.

v_gene: TRBV7-3; d_gene: -; j_gene: TRBJ2-1; abundance: -; CDR3nt: TGTGCCAGCAGCTTAGAGGGTAGCGCAAATGAGCAGTTCTTC; CDR3aa: CASSLEGSANEQFF
v_gene: TRBV5-6; d_gene: -; j_gene: TRBJ2-5; abundance: -; CDR3nt: TGTGCCAGCAGCTTGCCGACTAGCCAAGAGACCCAGTACTTC; CDR3aa: CASSLPTSQETQYF
v_gene: TRBV27; d_gene: TRBD2; j_gene: TRBJ2-1; abundance: -; CDR3nt: TGTGCCAGCAGCACTAGCGGGAGGGGAGGCAATGAGCAGTTCTTC; CDR3aa: CASSTSGRGGNEQFF
v_gene: TRBV2; d_gene: TRBD2; j_gene: TRBJ2-7; abundance: -; CDR3nt: TGTGCCAGCAGTGTACCAGGGAGGGGCCGGGGCGAGCAGTACTTC; CDR3aa: CASSVPGRGRGEQYF
v_gene: TRBV7-2; d_gene: TRBD2; j_gene: TRBJ2-2; abundance: -; CDR3nt: TGTGCCAGCAGCTTAGCGGGAGGGCGTTCCGGGGAGCTGTTTTTT; CDR3aa: CASSLAGGRSGELFF
v_gene: TRBV10-3; d_gene: -; j_gene: TRBJ2-1; abundance: -; CDR3nt: TGTGCCATCAGTGAGCTCCGGACAGCTCGTCAGCTGGTGGGTGAGCAGTTCTTC; CDR3aa: CAISELRTARQLVGEQFF
v_gene: TRBV10-3; d_gene: TRBD2; j_gene: TRBJ2-3; abundance: -; CDR3nt: TGTGCCATCGGGGCGGCTAGCGGGAGGTTCACAGATACGCAGTATTTT; CDR3aa: CAIGAASGRFTDTQYF
v_gene: TRBV7-3; d_gene: -; j_gene: TRBJ2-1; abundance: -; CDR3nt: TGTGCCAGCAGCTTATCGGTGGCGCTACCAAATGAGCAGTTCTTC; CDR3aa: CASSLSVALPNEQFF
v_gene: TRBV10-3; d_gene: TRBD2; j_gene: TRBJ2-7; abundance: -; CDR3nt: TGTGCCATCAGTGAGTCTGGGCTGCGGCGGGAGAGCTACGAGCAGTACTTC; CDR3aa: CAISESGLRRESYEQYF
v_gene: TRBV27; d_gene: -; j_gene: TRBJ2-7; abundance: -; CDR3nt: TGTGCCAGCAGCCCCCCCAGCTACGAGCAGTACTTC; CDR3aa: CASSPPSYEQYF
v_gene: TRBV9; d_gene: -; j_gene: TRBJ1-4; abundance: -; CDR3nt: TGTGCCAGCAGCGTAGGCGGGGGCGCGCAGGAAAAACTGTTTTTT; CDR3aa: CASSVGGGAQEKLFF
v_gene: TRBV6-4; d_gene: -; j_gene: TRBJ1-1; abundance: -; CDR3nt: TGTGCCAGCAGAGATAGGGCTGGGACTGAAGCTTTCTTT; CDR3aa: CASRDRAGTEAFF
v_gene: TRBV7-7; d_gene: -; j_gene: TRBJ2-5; abundance: -; CDR3nt: TGTGCCAGCAGCTTAAGTGGCGTAGAGACCCAGTACTTC; CDR3aa: CASSLSGVETQYF
v_gene: TRBV9; d_gene: -; j_gene: TRBJ2-2; abundance: -; CDR3nt: TGTGCCAGCGGGACCGGGACATCTGACACCGGGGAGCTGTTTTTT; CDR3aa: CASGTGTSDTGELFF
v_gene: TRBV29-1; d_gene: -; j_gene: TRBJ2-3; abundance: many; CDR3nt: TGCAGCGTTGCTCTCGGCACAGATACGCAGTATTTT; CDR3aa: CSVALGTDTQYF
v_gene: TRBV5-1; d_gene: TRBD2; j_gene: TRBJ2-5; abundance: -; CDR3nt: TGCGCCAGCAGTCGCGGGAGGGCCTATGAGACCCAGTACTTC; CDR3aa: CASSRGRAYETQYF
v_gene: TRBV5-1; d_gene: TRBD2; j_gene: TRBJ2-1; abundance: -; CDR3nt: TGCGCCAGCAGGAGCCTAGCGGGAGGGAATGAGCAGTTCTTC; CDR3aa: CASRSLAGGNEQFF
v_gene: TRBV27; d_gene: -; j_gene: TRBJ2-1; abundance: -; CDR3nt: TGTGCCAGCAGTCCACCGGAGCGGGTGTGGGACAATGAGCAGTTCTTC; CDR3aa: CASSPPERVWDNEQFF
v_gene: TRBV28; d_gene: TRBD1; j_gene: TRBJ2-7; abundance: -; CDR3nt: TGTGCCAGCAGGGACCTCGGGGACAGGGGGCCCGGCGGTCGGTACGAGCAGTACTTC; CDR3aa: CASRDLGDRGPGGRYEQYF
v_gene: TRBV18; d_gene: TRBD2; j_gene: TRBJ2-2; abundance: -; CDR3nt: TGTGCCAGCTCACCACCTGGGACTAGACACACCGGGGAGCTGTTTTTT; CDR3aa: CASSPPGTRHTGELFF
v_gene: TRBV15; d_gene: -; j_gene: TRBJ2-7; abundance: -; CDR3nt: TGTGCCACCAGCAGGACGGGAGCGGGCGAGCAGTACTTC; CDR3aa: CATSRTGAGEQYF
v_gene: TRBV19; d_gene: -; j_gene: TRBJ1-5; abundance: few; CDR3nt: TGTGCCAGTAGTATTAGGTTTGGTATGCCCCAGCATTTT; CDR3aa: CASSIRFGMPQHF
v_gene: TRBV14; d_gene: TRBD1; j_gene: TRBJ2-5; abundance: few; CDR3nt: TGTGCCAGCAGCCCTTGGACAGGGGTTGGGGAGACCCAGTACTTC; CDR3aa: CASSPWTGVGETQYF
v_gene: TRBV5-1; d_gene: -; j_gene: TRBJ1-1; abundance: once; CDR3nt: TGCGCCAGCAGCACTGATACCGGAACATCTGAAGCTTTCTTT; CDR3aa: CASSTDTGTSEAFF
v_gene: TRBV19; d_gene: TRBD1; j_gene: TRBJ1-2; abundance: once; CDR3nt: TGTGCCAGTAGCGACAACAACAGGGGCGGCTACACCTTC; CDR3aa: CASSDNNRGGYTF
v_gene: TRBV2; d_gene: -; j_gene: TRBJ2-5; abundance: -; CDR3nt: TGTGCCAGCAGTGAAGCGCGGTGGGGAGAGACCCAGTACTTC; CDR3aa: CASSEARWGETQYF
v_gene: TRBV19; d_gene: TRBD1; j_gene: TRBJ2-2; abundance: -; CDR3nt: TGTGCCACCAGACAGGGCGCCGGGGAGCTGTTTTTT; CDR3aa: CATRQGAGELFF
v_gene: TRBV6-1; d_gene: TRBD1; j_gene: TRBJ1-6; abundance: -; CDR3nt: TGTGCCAGCAGTGAAAGGACAGGGGAAAATTCACCCCTCCACTTT; CDR3aa: CASSERTGENSPLHF
v_gene: TRBV19; d_gene: -; j_gene: TRBJ1-1; abundance: few; CDR3nt: TGTGCCAGTAGTATGCATGAGGGGCGAGAGAACACTGAAGCTTTCTTT; CDR3aa: CASSMHEGRENTEAFF
v_gene: TRBV28; d_gene: -; j_gene: TRBJ1-1; abundance: few; CDR3nt: TGTGCCAGCAGCCTACACAGGGACTTAAACACTGAAGCTTTCTTT; CDR3aa: CASSLHRDLNTEAFF
v_gene: TRBV9; d_gene: -; j_gene: TRBJ2-3; abundance: -; CDR3nt: TGTGCCAGCAGCGTAGTGGCCACCCGCACAGATACGCAGTATTTT; CDR3aa: CASSVVATRTDTQYF
v_gene: TRBV11-2; d_gene: -; j_gene: TRBJ1-1; abundance: -; CDR3nt: TGTGCCAGCAGCTTAAAATTGCAAAACACTGAAGCTTTCTTT; CDR3aa: CASSLKLQNTEAFF
v_gene: TRBV7-3; d_gene: -; j_gene: TRBJ2-2; abundance: -; CDR3nt: TGTGCCAGCAGTCCACAGGGGAACACCGGGGAGCTGTTTTTT; CDR3aa: CASSPQGNTGELFF
v_gene: TRBV7-6; d_gene: TRBD2; j_gene: TRBJ2-5; abundance: -; CDR3nt: TGTGCCAGCAGCCTCAGGCGACCTTTAAACTCGGGACTAGCAGTAGAGACCCAGTACTTC; CDR3aa: CASSLRRPLNSGLAVETQYF
v_gene: TRBV27; d_gene: TRBD1; j_gene: TRBJ2-1; abundance: -; CDR3nt: TGTGCCAGCAGAAAACCGGGACAGGCTGGCAATGAGCAGTTCTTC; CDR3aa: CASRKPGQAGNEQFF
v_gene: TRBV20-1; d_gene: -; j_gene: TRBJ2-5; abundance: -; CDR3nt: TGCAGTGCTAGCCAAGAGACCCAGTACTTC; CDR3aa: CSASQETQYF
v_gene: TRBV11-3; d_gene: TRBD2; j_gene: TRBJ2-3; abundance: -; CDR3nt: TGTGCCAGCAGCTCCCAGCGGGGACTGGGCACAGATACGCAGTATTTT; CDR3aa: CASSSQRGLGTDTQYF
v_gene: TRBV19; d_gene: -; j_gene: TRBJ1-5; abundance: -; CDR3nt: TGTGCCAGTAGTATTGGGGGAGGGGGCAATCAGCCCCAGCATTTT; CDR3aa: CASSIGGGGNQPQHF
v_gene: TRBV6-6; d_gene: TRBD1; j_gene: TRBJ1-1; abundance: -; CDR3nt: TGTGCCAGCAGTTACTTAGGACAGGGGACGACTGAAGCTTTCTTT; CDR3aa: CASSYLGQGTTEAFF
v_gene: TRBV6-1; d_gene: TRBD1; j_gene: TRBJ1-1; abundance: -; CDR3nt: TGTGCCAGCAGTTTCAACAGGGGGAGCACTGAAGCTTTCTTT; CDR3aa: CASSFNRGSTEAFF
v_gene: TRBV28; d_gene: -; j_gene: TRBJ2-5; abundance: few; CDR3nt: TGTGCCAGCAGACCAGGAGGGCAAGAGACCCAGTACTTC; CDR3aa: CASRPGGQETQYF
v_gene: TRBV6-1; d_gene: TRBD2; j_gene: TRBJ2-7; abundance: few; CDR3nt: TGTGCCAGCAGCGTAGCGGGAGTAGTGTACGAGCAGTACTTC; CDR3aa: CASSVAGVVYEQYF
v_gene: TRBV19; d_gene: -; j_gene: TRBJ1-4; abundance: -; CDR3nt: TGTGCCAGTAGTATCATGAATGGTATGAGTGAAAAACTGTTTTTT; CDR3aa: CASSIMNGMSEKLFF
v_gene: TRBV4-1; d_gene: TRBD2; j_gene: TRBJ2-5; abundance: -; CDR3nt: TGCGCCAGCAGCCCCCGGACTAGCGGGAGGTATCCCGGGCAAGAGACCCAGTACTTC; CDR3aa: CASSPRTSGRYPGQETQYF
v_gene: TRBV7-2; d_gene: -; j_gene: TRBJ2-5; abundance: -; CDR3nt: TGTGCCAGCAGCCTCTCGGAAGAGACCCAGTACTTC; CDR3aa: CASSLSEETQYF
v_gene: TRBV21-1; d_gene: -; j_gene: TRBJ2-7; abundance: once; CDR3nt: TGTGCCAGCAGGCAAAAGGGTCTAGCGGGAGGATGGGAGTGCGAGCAGTACTTC; CDR3aa: CASRQKGLAGGWECEQYF
v_gene: TRBV28; d_gene: TRBD1; j_gene: TRBJ1-1; abundance: few; CDR3nt: TGTGCCAGCAGTTTGCGACAGGGGTACAACACTGAAGCTTTCTTT; CDR3aa: CASSLRQGYNTEAFF
v_gene: TRBV18; d_gene: -; j_gene: TRBJ1-2; abundance: few; CDR3nt: TGTGCCAGCTCACCTGGTGCAAACTATGGCTACACCTTC; CDR3aa: CASSPGANYGYTF
v_gene: TRBV30; d_gene: -; j_gene: TRBJ1-1; abundance: -; CDR3nt: TGTGCCTGGAGTCCCCTGGGGCGAGGCACTGAAGCTTTCTTT; CDR3aa: CAWSPLGRGTEAFF
v_gene: TRBV5-1; d_gene: -; j_gene: TRBJ2-7; abundance: -; CDR3nt: TGCGCCAGCAGCTTGGGGTACAGGGTCCCCTACGAGCAGTACTTC; CDR3aa: CASSLGYRVPYEQYF
v_gene: TRBV30; d_gene: -; j_gene: TRBJ1-1; abundance: few; CDR3nt: TGTGCCTGGAGTGTAACCCCCCAAAAGCCTGAAGCTTTCTTT; CDR3aa: CAWSVTPQKPEAFF
v_gene: TRBV7-6; d_gene: -; j_gene: TRBJ1-4; abundance: once; CDR3nt: TGTGCCAGCAGCTTAGCAACCTTTGAAAAACTGTTTTTT; CDR3aa: CASSLATFEKLFF
v_gene: TRBV4-1; d_gene: TRBD2; j_gene: TRBJ2-3; abundance: few; CDR3nt: TGCGCCAGCAGCTCTGGGACTAGCGGGAGTTGGGCAGATACGCAGTATTTT; CDR3aa: CASSSGTSGSWADTQYF